The present entry profiles one T cell receptor beta chain with its context. Its cognate antigen is unknown. The entry originates in a study of T cells expressing NK-cell markers. General observations from the study: The leading position in the CD3+CD56-NKG2C+ fraction of several donors also went to these clonotypes. Clarity on HCMV specificity was lacking for the expanded NKG2C+ T cell clones.

TCRdb re-called the 5' RACE reads, yielding one record per CDR3 amino acid sequence without DNA. Recorded for this sample: 200,000 to 300,000 distinct CDR3 sequences. Germline lookup yields CDR1 SQVTM and CDR2 ANQGSEA. The CDR3 is made up of 12 amino acids. Input material: blood T cells: a sorted CD56 or NKG2C T cell subset, CD4+ or CD8+ T cells, or bulk PBMC T cells (not recorded which). This clonotype was obtained from a woman between 18 and 75 years old in good health. The V call is TRBV29-1, the J call TRBJ1-3. CDR3 in amino acids: CSVDTSGNTIYF.